This T cell receptor (beta chain) was documented in a study of cytomegalovirus exposure and HLA in healthy donors. CDR3 size: 15 residues. From germline, CDR1 is SGHNT and CDR2 YENEEA. J was trimmed by 0 bases and V by 1 base; bases with no gene match: 3. In the PCR, 60 Vbeta and 13 Jbeta primers were used. Generated by immunoSEQ multiplex PCR, the TCRdb table keeps only in-frame clones and is missing some. Its listing shows about 40,000 clones. V is TRBV11-3 and J is TRBJ2-7, with 7 bases identical to TRBD2. Specimen: PBMCs. The sequence derives from a man in his forties in good health and CMV-seropositive. The CDR3 nucleotides read TGTGCCAGCAGCTTAGCGGGAGGCTCCTCCTACGAGCAGTACTTC. This translates into CASSLAGGSSYEQYF.